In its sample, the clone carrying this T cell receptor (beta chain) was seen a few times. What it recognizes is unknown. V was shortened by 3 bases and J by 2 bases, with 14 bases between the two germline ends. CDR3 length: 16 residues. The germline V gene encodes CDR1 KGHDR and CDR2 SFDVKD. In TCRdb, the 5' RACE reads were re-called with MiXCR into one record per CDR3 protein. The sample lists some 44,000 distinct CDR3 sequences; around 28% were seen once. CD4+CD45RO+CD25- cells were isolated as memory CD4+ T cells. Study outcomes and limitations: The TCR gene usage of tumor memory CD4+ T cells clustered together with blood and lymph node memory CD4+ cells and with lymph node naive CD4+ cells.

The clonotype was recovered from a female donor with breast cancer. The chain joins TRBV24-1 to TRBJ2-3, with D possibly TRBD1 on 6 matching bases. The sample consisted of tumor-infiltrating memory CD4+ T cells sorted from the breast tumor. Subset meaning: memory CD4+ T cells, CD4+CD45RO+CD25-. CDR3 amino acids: CATSDTGSYPTDTQYF. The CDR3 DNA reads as TGTGCCACCAGTGATACAGGGTCCTACCCCACAGATACGCAGTATTTT.